These 11 T cell receptor beta chains were all obtained from the same sample, sequenced in a study of T-cell reconstitution after alpha-beta-depleted transplantation in children. Preparation of the TCRbeta library involved a method that used unique molecular identifiers. TCRdb re-called the PCR reads through MiXCR, storing one row per CDR3 protein. The sample has a few hundred thousand distinct CDR3 sequences, about 24% seen once. The specimen comprised PBMCs, mostly from graft donor cells, sampled 360 days after TCRalphabeta/CD19-depleted stem cell transplant. Receptors originate from a female patient under 10 years old who had a stem cell transplant for congenital amegakaryocytic thrombocytopenia, so the T cells may come from the graft donor.

The chain uses TRBV5-8 and TRBJ1-3, with unresolved D. Germline V gene lookup returns CDR1 SGHTS and CDR2 YDEGEE. Between the trimmed V and J ends, which lost 0 bases and 4 bases, there was a span of 17 bases. The CDR3 has 17 residues. The CDR3 region has the DNA TGTGCCAGCAGCTTGGATGATGTTCGTGGCAGCGGAAACACCATATATTTT. Translated, it gives CASSLDDVRGSGNTIYF.

The V and J genes are TRBV25-1 and TRBJ1-1; D gene ambiguous. Trimming left V 3 bases short and J 6 bases short, with 14 bases between. This CDR3 region has 14 residues. Germline assignment: CDR1 MGHDK and CDR2 SYGVNS. In DNA form, the CDR3 reads TGTGCCAGCAGTGACTGGGATAGGGTCTCTGAAGCTTTCTTT. The encoded protein is CASSDWDRVSEAFF.

The table lists this clonotype with many counts. The V and J genes are TRBV12-3 or TRBV12-4 and TRBJ1-4; no clear D. Trimming took off 3 bases at V and 5 bases at J, with 7 bases between the two ends. The CDR3 is made up of 13 amino acids. The CDR3 protein is CASSFYRNEKLFF. In DNA form, the CDR3 reads TGTGCCAGCAGTTTTTACAGAAATGAAAAACTGTTTTTT.

The J gene is TRBJ1-5, the V gene TRBV30; a weak D match, TRBD1 (6 bases). This CDR3 is built from 13 residues. Trimming removed 3 bases from V and 6 bases from J, with 12 bases in between. Germline V gene lookup returns CDR1 GTSNPN and CDR2 SVGIG (reference sequence). The CDR3 sequence: CAWSRGGSQPQHF. The CDR3 bases are TGTGCCTGGAGCAGGGGTGGTAGTCAGCCCCAGCATTTT.

Only a few counts were recorded for this clonotype. The gene calls are TRBV19 and TRBJ1-1; a weak D match, TRBD1 (5 bases). This CDR3 contains 14 residues. Looked up from germline, CDR1 is LNHDA and CDR2 is SQIVND (reference sequence). V lost 2 bases, J lost 0 bases, and 7 bases lay in between. The DNA for the CDR3 is TGTGCCAGTAGTATATCAGGGATGAACACTGAAGCTTTCTTT. It codes for CASSISGMNTEAFF.

The genes are TRBV20-1 and TRBJ2-7; 7 bases map to TRBD2. This CDR3 has 15 residues. Germline V gene lookup returns CDR1 DFQATT and CDR2 SNEGSKA (reference sequence). Trimming at V came to 3 bases and at J to 2 bases, leaving 10 bases not matched to a gene. This CDR3 is CSARELAAHPYEQYF. For the CDR3, the DNA is TGCAGTGCTAGGGAGCTAGCGGCACACCCCTACGAGCAGTACTTC.

To note about this clonotype: One base away lies a much larger clone, so this may be a sequencing read error. The CDR3: CTSSVGVADSYNEQFF. The DNA for the CDR3 is TGTACCAGCAGCGTTGGGGTAGCGGACTCCTACAATGAGCAGTTCTTC. This rearrangement joins TRBV9 to TRBJ2-1; TRBD2 is a possible D gene (6 bases). Germline V gene sequence: CDR1 SGDLS, CDR2 YYNGEE. CDR3 size: 16 residues. Supplemented by reference TRBV9 and TRBJ2-1, the full variable domain reads DSGVTQTPKHLITATGQRVTLRCSPRSGDLSVYWYQQSLDQGLQFLIQYYNGEERAKGNILERFSAQQFPDLHSELNLSSLELGDSALYFCTSSVGVADSYNEQFFGPGTRLTVL.

This chain connects TRBV5-8 to TRBJ2-1; 8 nucleotides agree with TRBD1. With 0 bases clipped from V and 6 bases from J, the junction kept 5 bases outside the gene matches. CDR1 is SGHTS, CDR2 YDEGEE, per germline. The CDR3 covers 15 residues. The CDR3 DNA follows: TGTGCCAGCAGCTTGGGGGACAGGTTGGGCAATGAGCAGTTCTTC. As protein: CASSLGDRLGNEQFF. Based on the CDR3 plus reference TRBV5-8 and TRBJ2-1, the full variable domain is EAGVTQSPTHLIKTRGQQATLRCSPISGHTSVYWYQQALGLGLQFLLWYDEGEERNRGNFPPRFSGRQFPNYSSELNVNALELEDSALYLCASSLGDRLGNEQFFGPGTRLTVL.

The genes are TRBV20-1 and TRBJ2-3; 8 bases fit TRBD2. V gave up 5 bases and J gave up 1 base; unmatched junction bases: 5. Germline V gene sequence: CDR1 DFQATT, CDR2 SNEGSKA (reference sequence). The CDR3 has 14 residues. The CDR3 loop is CSASRAGGTDTQYF. In DNA, the CDR3 is TGCAGTGCTTCGAGAGCGGGGGGCACAGATACGCAGTATTTT.

This clonotype has more than one count but fewer than ten. The CDR3 nucleotides read TGTGCCAGCCATGACTCGGATTCCCGCAATCAGCCCCAGCATTTT. Protein sequence: CASHDSDSRNQPQHF. This chain links TRBV12-3 or TRBV12-4 with TRBJ1-5; D ambiguous. V was clipped by 8 bases and J by 2 bases, with 16 bases between them. This CDR3 spans 15 amino acids.

For this clonotype: This CDR3 fails to terminate in the conserved phenylalanine or tryptophan, so it likely reflects a read error. This chain connects TRBV20-1 to TRBJ1-2; weak D call: TRBD1 (6 bases). Trimming removed 6 bases at V and 7 bases at J, with 18 bases between. The CDR3 runs to 13 residues. Per germline, CDR1 DFQATT and CDR2 SNEGSKA (reference sequence). The CDR3 nucleotides are TGCAGTGCCTCGGCATCAGGGGTTCGTGGCTACACCGTC. It yields the protein CSASASGVRGYTV.